This TCR beta chain came from a study of blood T cell repertoires in COVID-19. As for the study in general: Specimens from acute and convalescent COVID-19 originated in the United States, Italy and Spain. PBMCs, B-cell-depleted T cells, or T cells provided the cDNA or gDNA that made up the material.

Clones were sequenced by immunoSEQ multiplex PCR, and TCRdb holds only the in-frame ones, with some missing. The sample carries some 22,000 clones, 70% to 90% recorded once. The CDR3 spans 13 residues. J lost 9 bases, V lost 6 bases, and 6 bases had no gene match. Germline CDR1 is MRHNA and CDR2 is SNTAGT. This rearrangement joins TRBV6-4 to TRBJ2-5; 11 nucleotides match TRBD1. Sequencing was performed on peripheral blood. The sequence was obtained from a woman older than 75 with acute or convalescent COVID-19. CDR3 bases: TGTGCCAGCAGCCCGGACAGGGGGCTGGCCCAGTACTTC. Its protein is CASSPDRGLAQYF.